These 18 T cell receptor beta chains were all obtained from the same sample, sequenced in a study of human T cells and chemical hapten exposure (dated by TCRdb to about 2021). This specimen's time point label, interpreted: pre-sensitization, week 0. Sample treatment or condition, as interpreted from the label and publication: therapeutic diphenylcyclopropenone sensitization with weekly scalp DPC. The receptor library was made with RACE. The reads were generated on a NextSeq 500. The public sequencing data were trimmed at Q25 with fastp and processed into clonotypes with MiXCR by TCRdb, which kept only in-frame beta chains. Rows matching on CDR3 protein sequence are summarized as one entry with the most common DNA and genes. The sample table shows tens of thousands of distinct CDR3 sequences, and roughly 8.8% are seen once. Jointly, the top ten make up 11% to 15% of the sample. The specimen comprised whole blood, sampled in connection with sensitization to the hapten diphenylcyclopropenone (DPC). Receptors originate from a woman in her thirties or forties with alopecia areata. Some clones in this sample may be carry-over from other donors' samples.

Here the CDR3 DNA reads TGCGCCAGCAGCTTGGACAGGGCCTATGGCTACACCTTC. Protein product: CASSLDRAYGYTF. V is TRBV5-1 and J is TRBJ1-2, with D possibly TRBD1 on 6 matching bases. The germline V gene has CDR1 SGHRS and CDR2 YFSETQ. This CDR3 comprises 13 residues. Trimming removed 0 bases at V and 4 bases at J, with 7 bases between.

This clonotype was observed many times. The V and J genes are TRBV20-1 and TRBJ1-1; D remains ambiguous. In germline, CDR1 is DFQATT, CDR2 SNEGSKA (reference sequence). The CDR3 has 16 amino acids. Between the trimmed V and J ends, which lost 0 bases and 4 bases, there was a span of 18 bases. This chain's CDR3 is CSARDSSPVSTTEAFF. DNA for the CDR3: TGCAGTGCTAGAGATTCCTCTCCTGTCTCTACCACTGAAGCTTTCTTT.

This clonotype was detected many times. The CDR3 coding sequence is TGTGCCTGGAGTGGGGGACAGGGGAAAGCCTACGAGCAGTACTTC. This encodes CAWSGGQGKAYEQYF. The chain recombines TRBV30 with TRBJ2-7, with 10 nucleotides matching TRBD1. Looked up from germline, CDR1 is GTSNPN and CDR2 is SVGIG (reference sequence). The CDR3 loop spans 15 amino acids. J gave up 2 bases and V 1 base, and 5 bases lay outside the gene matches.

This clonotype has ten or more counts. This chain's CDR3 is CASSIPQGRETEAFF. The CDR3 DNA reads TGTGCCAGCAGTATCCCCCAGGGGCGGGAAACTGAAGCTTTCTTT. The chain employs TRBV28 and TRBJ1-1; TRBD1 is a possible D gene (6 bases). V was clipped by 5 bases and J by 5 bases, with 18 bases between them. This CDR3 region has 15 residues. The germline CDR1 and CDR2 sequences are MDHEN and SYDVKM.

This clonotype was counted many times. J is TRBJ2-1 and V is TRBV20-1; no definite D call. Germline assignment: CDR1 DFQATT and CDR2 SNEGSKA (reference sequence). The CDR3 runs to 14 residues. V was cut by 0 bases and J by 10 bases, with 16 bases left in between. Written as DNA, the CDR3 is TGCAGTGCTAGAGAATACCTCCTATATGGGGAGCAGTTCTTC. Protein product: CSAREYLLYGEQFF.

In its sample, this clonotype was seen many times. This sequence joins TRBV4-1 and TRBJ1-2; D unresolved. The germline V gene has CDR1 MGHRA and CDR2 YSYEKL. The CDR3 runs 15 residues. V lost 0 bases to trimming and J lost 3 bases, with 11 bases between them. In DNA, the CDR3 is TGCGCCAGCAGCCAAGAGAGAGGGAGGGACTATGGCTACACCTTC. Its translation is CASSQERGRDYGYTF.

This clonotype came up many times. The CDR3 DNA reads TGTGCCAGCAGTCGGGGGGCCAGGTTTTACAATGAGCAGTTCTTC. It encodes CASSRGARFYNEQFF. This chain connects TRBV6-5 to TRBJ2-1; D possibly corresponds to TRBD2 (7 bases). Trimming pared 5 bases from V and 4 bases from J, leaving 15 bases between. In germline, CDR1 is MNHEY, CDR2 SVGAGI. This CDR3 has 15 residues.

A word on this clonotype: A much larger clone lies one base from this, so it may be a read error. V usage is TRBV12-3 or TRBV12-4 and J usage is TRBJ1-1, with TRBD1 as a possible D gene (5 bases). Trimming removed 6 bases at V and 1 base at J, with 18 bases between. The CDR3 has 16 amino acids. CDR3 in amino acids: CASSRLAGLRNTEAFF. Written as DNA, the CDR3 is TGTGCCAGCAGCCGTCTGGCGGGACTGAGGAACACTGAAGCTTTCTTT.

This clonotype has just a few counts. The chain links TRBV29-1 to TRBJ2-3; the D is unclear. V lost 5 bases and J 6 bases, leaving 9 bases between the germline ends. Per the germline V gene, CDR1 is SQVTM and CDR2 is ANQGSEA. The CDR3 contains 11 residues. The CDR3: CSVSPDDTQYF. In nucleotides, the CDR3 is TGCAGCGTTTCTCCCGACGATACGCAGTATTTT.

V usage is TRBV30 and J usage is TRBJ2-6; D remains ambiguous. Germline V gene data show CDR1 as GTSNPN and CDR2 as SVGIG (reference sequence). The CDR3 runs to 17 residues. Trimming took off 1 base at V and 0 bases at J, with 13 bases between the two ends. The CDR3 loop reads CAWSALGPSSGANVLTF. For the CDR3, the DNA is TGTGCCTGGAGTGCCCTTGGACCGAGCTCTGGGGCCAACGTCCTGACTTTC.

This clonotype was seen ten or more times. The chain employs TRBV11-2 and TRBJ1-1; D is undetermined. The V and J ends lost 8 bases and 4 bases respectively, with 26 bases between them. Per the germline V gene, CDR1 is SGHAT and CDR2 is FQNNGV. CDR3 length: 17 amino acids. The CDR3 coding sequence is TGTGCCAGCGGTGATTGGGGTTTAAGTTCCCGGAGCACTGAAGCTTTCTTT. It translates to CASGDWGLSSRSTEAFF. Looking up the rest from reference TRBV11-2 and TRBJ1-1 gives the full variable domain: EAGVAQSPRYKIIEKRQSVAFWCNPISGHATLYWYQQILGQGPKLLIQFQNNGVVDDSQLPKDRFSAERLKGVDSTLKIQPAKLEDSAVYLCASGDWGLSSRSTEAFFGQGTRLTVV.

This clonotype was found many times. The CDR3 region has the DNA TGTGCCAGCAGCTCGGCGGCGCCCGGGGAGCTGTTTTTT. Translation: CASSSAAPGELFF. This chain uses TRBV12-3 or TRBV12-4 with TRBJ2-2, with D hard to call. The ends were cut back, 6 bases at V and 6 bases at J, with 11 bases in the middle. The CDR3 is made up of 13 amino acids.

In its sample, this clonotype was seen a few times. The CDR3 DNA reads as TGTGCCAGCAGCCCGGGACAGGGTAACCCAGATACGCAGTATTTT. Protein product: CASSPGQGNPDTQYF. The chain recombines TRBV7-2 with TRBJ2-3, with 9 bases aligning to TRBD1. The CDR3 runs to 15 residues. V lost 5 bases and J lost 4; bases outside the gene matches: 7. Germline CDR1 and CDR2: SGHTA and FQGNSA.

This clonotype is medium-sized in the sample. The chain recombines TRBV29-1 with TRBJ2-1; 13 nucleotides agree with TRBD2. This CDR3 is built from 10 residues. Germline trimming cut 7 bases from V and 12 bases from J; bases unmatched to any gene: 0. The V gene's germline CDR1 is SQVTM and CDR2 ANQGSEA. DNA of the CDR3: TGCAGCGGGACTAGCGGGAGGCAGTTCTTC. Translating it yields CSGTSGRQFF.

In this sample, this clonotype turned up many times. The V call is TRBV5-1, the J call TRBJ2-2; 8 bases align to TRBD2. The CDR3 totals 17 residues. Germline CDR1 is SGHRS and CDR2 is YFSETQ. With V trimmed by 3 bases and J by 6 bases, 13 bases remained unmatched. CDR3 coding DNA: TGCGCCAGCAGCTCCTGGGGAGGGCTAGCGGGCTCCGGGGAGCTGTTTTTT. This translates into CASSSWGGLAGSGELFF.

This clonotype was counted at least ten times. The chain couples TRBV5-8 to TRBJ1-6; D gene uncertain. Trimming pared 3 bases from V and 0 bases from J, leaving 10 bases between. The CDR3 contains 16 residues. The germline CDR1 and CDR2 sequences are SGHTS and YDEGEE. CDR3 DNA: TGTGCCAGCAGCTATGCGGGGAGCTCCTATAATTCACCCCTCCACTTT. Protein product: CASSYAGSSYNSPLHF.

This clonotype was counted at least ten times. V and J are TRBV29-1 and TRBJ1-1; 10 nucleotides match TRBD1. This CDR3 has 13 amino acids. The germline CDR1 and CDR2 sequences are SQVTM and ANQGSEA. V dropped 7 bases and J dropped 1; count of bases not matched to a gene: 3. The CDR3 nucleotides read TGCAGCGCTAGGACAGGGGGGAACACTGAAGCTTTCTTT. It is translated as CSARTGGNTEAFF.

This clonotype was found many times. This chain links TRBV6-2 or TRBV6-3 with TRBJ1-2, with D perhaps matching TRBD1 (6 bases). From germline, CDR1 is MNHEY and CDR2 SVGEGT. Trimming cost V 2 bases and J 6 bases, with 22 bases left between them. The CDR3 extends over 17 amino acids. DNA for the CDR3: TGTGCCAGCAGTTACGAGCCGTTTGGGACACCCCTGGATGGCTACACCTTC. Amino acid sequence: CASSYEPFGTPLDGYTF.